This entry lists 20 T cell receptor beta chains sequenced from one sample in a study of identical twins. One entry per CDR3 protein, called by TCRdb with MiXCR from the 5' RACE reads. Of a few hundred thousand distinct CDR3 sequences listed, about 8% were seen once; the top ten hold 2.5% to 3.5%. The same sample was also studied in work on yellow fever vaccine responses in identical twins.

Sequencing was done on a sample of CD8+ T cells sorted from blood. These receptors all come from a woman between 18 and 30 years old in good health.

This clonotype has only a few counts. The V call is TRBV5-6, the J call TRBJ1-2; weak D call: TRBD1 (6 bases). CDR1 and CDR2 from the germline V gene are SGHDT and YYEEEE. The V end was cut by 3 bases, the J end by 7 bases, with 16 bases between. This CDR3 has 14 residues. CDR3 in amino acids: CASSCYRVDCGYTF. The CDR3 DNA is TGTGCCAGCAGCTGTTACAGGGTAGATTGTGGCTACACCTTC.

The gene calls are TRBV5-1 and TRBJ1-1; 7 bases agree with TRBD1. After removal of 3 bases from V and 3 bases from J, the junction contained 5 bases not matched to a gene. Germline CDR1 SGHRS, CDR2 YFSETQ. There are 14 residues in the CDR3. The DNA of the CDR3 is TGCGCCAGCAGCTCGACAGGGTCTGACACTGAAGCTTTCTTT. This codes for CASSSTGSDTEAFF.

This rearrangement joins TRBV6-6 to TRBJ2-7; weak D call: TRBD2 (6 bases). Germline loops: CDR1 MNHNY, CDR2 SVGAGI (reference sequence). With 4 bases removed from V and 6 bases from J, the gap between germline ends came to 13 bases. The CDR3 spans 13 residues. The CDR3 nucleotides are TGTGCCAGCAGTTCCGGGACTCTCAGCGAGCAGTACTTC. Its protein product is CASSSGTLSEQYF.

This clonotype came up a few times. J is TRBJ2-7 and V is TRBV2; D may be TRBD1 (6 bases). V was cut by 11 bases and J by 7 bases, with 15 bases left in between. This CDR3 is built from 11 residues. Germline CDR1 and CDR2: SNHLY and FYNNEI. The CDR3 protein is CAVQTGLEQYF. In DNA, the CDR3 is TGTGCCGTACAGACAGGCCTGGAGCAGTACTTC.

Comment on this clonotype: A clone one base away is much larger, so this may be a read error. The rearrangement links TRBV2 to TRBJ2-5; 8 nucleotides align to TRBD2. The V and J ends lost 8 bases and 1 base, in that order; junction bases with no gene match: 9. This CDR3 comprises 15 residues. Germline-derived CDR1 and CDR2 are SNHLY and FYNNEI. CDR3 sequence reads: CASPSWTSSQETQYF. CDR3 DNA sequence: TGTGCCAGCCCTAGTTGGACTAGCAGCCAAGAGACCCAGTACTTC.

This clonotype was seen many times. The V and J genes are TRBV4-2 and TRBJ2-2, with D maybe TRBD1 (5 bases). Germline lookup yields CDR1 LGHNA and CDR2 YNFKEQ. CDR3 length: 15 amino acids. Between the trimmed V and J ends, which lost 6 bases and 6 bases, there was a span of 17 bases. The CDR3 spells CASRAAGISAGELFF. In DNA, the CDR3 is TGTGCCAGCAGGGCGGCAGGGATTTCGGCCGGGGAGCTGTTTTTT.

This clonotype was seen a few times. The V call is TRBV25-1, the J call TRBJ1-1; D perhaps matches TRBD1 (5 bases). V was cut by 7 bases and J by 3 bases, with 15 bases left in between. Germline CDR1 reads MGHDK; CDR2 reads SYGVNS. The CDR3 totals 14 residues. CDR3 protein: CASTAGAGYTEAFF. The CDR3 nucleotides are TGTGCCAGCACTGCGGGAGCAGGGTACACTGAAGCTTTCTTT. The full variable domain, rest sourced from reference TRBV25-1 and TRBJ1-1, is EADIYQTPRYLVIGTGKKITLECSQTMGHDKMYWYQQDPGMELHLIHYSYGVNSTEKGDLSSESTVSRIRTEHFPLTLESARPSHTSQYLCASTAGAGYTEAFFGQGTRLTVV.

V gene TRBV10-3 combines with J gene TRBJ2-7; D unclear. This CDR3 has 13 residues. Trimming pared 0 bases from V and 4 bases from J, leaving 7 bases between. The germline CDR1 and CDR2 sequences are ENHRY and SYGVKD. In DNA, the CDR3 is TGTGCCATCAGTGAGTCGTTCGGTTACGAGCAGTACTTC. Translated, it gives CAISESFGYEQYF.

There are many counts of this clonotype. The V and J genes are TRBV7-9 and TRBJ1-5; no clear D gene. Deletions cut 5 bases from V and 3 bases from J, with 11 bases between. CDR3 length: 14 amino acids. CDR1 and CDR2 from the germline V gene are SEHNR and FQNEAQ (reference sequence). The CDR3 bases are TGTGCCAGCAGCCCGCCGGGATTCAATCAGCCCCAGCATTTT. Encoded protein: CASSPPGFNQPQHF.

This clonotype showed up many times. The gene calls are TRBV7-9 and TRBJ2-1; the D is unclear. Trimming took 7 bases from V and 4 from J, leaving 11 bases between them. The germline CDR1 and CDR2 sequences are SEHNR and FQNEAQ (reference sequence). The CDR3 has 13 residues. The CDR3 reads CASTLAGYNEQFF. In DNA form, the CDR3 reads TGTGCCAGCACCCTCGCTGGGTACAATGAGCAGTTCTTC.

With regard to this clonotype: Sequence at one end of the junction differs from germline and may be a read error. The rearrangement links TRBV7-7 to TRBJ2-2; no clear D. The CDR3 is made up of 15 amino acids. Germline loops: CDR1 SSHAT, CDR2 FNYEAQ (reference sequence). CDR3 DNA sequence: TGTGCTAGCAGCTTAGTCCACACTAACACCGGGGAGCTGTTTTTT. It encodes CASSLVHTNTGELFF.

This clonotype has a handful of counts. The CDR3 DNA reads TGTGCCAGCAGATACGCCCTAGACCAGCCCTACAATGAGCAGTTCTTC. Translation: CASRYALDQPYNEQFF. The rearrangement joins TRBV12-3 or TRBV12-4 to TRBJ2-1; D is unclear. V gave up 6 bases and J gave up 2 bases, with 17 bases separating them. This CDR3 is 16 amino acids long.

The chain joins TRBV9 to TRBJ2-3; D tentatively fits TRBD1 or TRBD2 (6 bases each). The germline V and J ends were trimmed by 3 bases and 3 bases, with 8 bases remaining between them. Germline values: CDR1 SGDLS, CDR2 YYNGEE. The CDR3 sequence is 13 residues long. CDR3 sequence (DNA): TGTGCCAGCAGCGCGGGGGCAACAGATACGCAGTATTTT. Protein: CASSAGATDTQYF.

This clonotype has just a few counts. The rearrangement uses TRBV7-3 and TRBJ2-1; the D call may be TRBD1 or TRBD2 (6 bases each). From germline, CDR1 is SGHTA and CDR2 FQGTGA. V gave up 2 bases and J gave up 3 bases, with 11 bases separating them. The CDR3 runs to 15 residues. In DNA form, the CDR3 reads TGTGCCAGCAGCTTATACGGGGGCGTCTACAATGAGCAGTTCTTC. This sequence encodes CASSLYGGVYNEQFF.

Remarks on this clonotype: Possible read error: a much larger clone is one base away. The rearrangement joins TRBV4-3 to TRBJ2-1; D ambiguous. V lost 0 bases, J lost 6 bases, and 15 bases lay in between. CDR3 size: 16 residues. Germline lookup yields CDR1 LGHNA and CDR2 YSLEER. CDR3 nucleotide sequence: TGCGCCAGCAGCCAAGAGTTATCTGCTCTAGGCAATGAGCAGTTCTTC. Protein sequence: CASSQELSALGNEQFF.

This clonotype was seen ten or more times. This chain connects TRBV24-1 to TRBJ2-2; maybe TRBD1 (5 bases). Per germline, CDR1 KGHDR and CDR2 SFDVKD. Deletions cut 3 bases from V and 5 bases from J, with 21 bases between. The CDR3 sequence is 18 residues long. The CDR3 DNA reads as TGTGCCACCAGTGATGACCTGAAACAGGACCCTGCGACCGGGGAGCTGTTTTTT. It yields the protein CATSDDLKQDPATGELFF.

Worth noting for this clonotype: A much more abundant neighbour one base away suggests this may be a read error. The gene calls are TRBV5-1 and TRBJ2-3; D remains unclear. CDR3 length equals 15 residues. CDR1 and CDR2 from the germline V gene are SGHRS and YFSETQ. The CDR3 here is CSSSIGTSSTDTQYF. Here the CDR3 DNA reads TGCTCCAGCAGCATTGGTACCTCTAGCACAGATACGCAGTATTTT.

This clonotype was seen repeatedly, ten times or more. This rearrangement joins TRBV12-3 or TRBV12-4 to TRBJ1-5; D is possibly TRBD1 (5 bases). Trimming stripped 6 bases from V and 4 bases from J, with 16 bases between. This CDR3 contains 15 residues. CDR3 DNA sequence: TGTGCCAGCAGGCCCGGGGGTTCTGCAAATCAGCCCCAGCATTTT. Protein sequence: CASRPGGSANQPQHF.

V is TRBV7-9 and J is TRBJ2-5, with TRBD2 as a possible D gene (5 bases). From germline, CDR1 is SEHNR and CDR2 FQNEAQ (reference sequence). The ends were cut back, 6 bases at V and 4 bases at J, with 15 bases in the middle. The CDR3 runs 14 residues. The CDR3 coding sequence is TGTGCCAGCAGTCCCTTCGCGGGCTCAGAGACCCAGTACTTC. It codes for CASSPFAGSETQYF. The complete variable domain, with remaining parts taken from reference TRBV7-9 and TRBJ2-5, reads DTGVSQNPRHKITKRGQNVTFRCDPISEHNRLYWYRQTLGQGPEFLTYFQNEAQLEKSRLLSDRFSAERPKGSFSTLEIQRTEQGDSAMYLCASSPFAGSETQYFGPGTRLLVL.

The rearrangement links TRBV27 to TRBJ2-5, with TRBD2 matching 15 bases. With 8 bases clipped from V and 2 bases from J, the junction kept 9 bases outside the gene matches. Germline values: CDR1 MNHEY, CDR2 SMNVEV (reference sequence). This CDR3 spans 17 amino acids. CDR3 sequence (DNA): TGTGCCAGCCGGACTAGCGGGGGGGCCCGTCTTCAAGAGACCCAGTACTTC. Residues: CASRTSGGARLQETQYF.